The next 8 T cell receptor beta chains were all read from a single sample in a study of T-cell memory formation after mild COVID-19. In TCRdb, the 5' RACE reads were re-called with MiXCR into one record per CDR3 protein. The sample gives 190,000 or so distinct CDR3 sequences, more than 9% of which show up once; approximately 2.8% is in the top ten. Sequencing input: PBMCs or a T cell subset sorted from them (not recorded which). The source is a man between 18 and 35 years old who had mild COVID-19 (a few samples of this study predate the infection). Cell type and time point are not known.

This chain links TRBV7-3 with TRBJ2-3; D not resolved. The germline CDR1 and CDR2 sequences are SGHTA and FQGTGA. The CDR3 consists of 17 residues. The V end lost 1 base, the J end lost 0 bases, and 14 bases lay between the germline ends. The CDR3: CASSLMGLRSSTDTQYF. In DNA, the CDR3 is TGTGCCAGCAGCTTAATGGGTTTGCGATCTAGCACAGATACGCAGTATTTT.

J is TRBJ1-1 and V is TRBV18, with 9 nucleotides matching TRBD1. CDR1 KGHSH and CDR2 LQKENI come from the germline V gene. This CDR3 has 14 amino acids. V dropped 5 bases and J dropped 6; count of bases not matched to a gene: 7. The CDR3 DNA follows: TGTGCCAGCTCAAGCACCGGGACAGGGTCTGAAGCTTTCTTT. It translates to CASSSTGTGSEAFF.

This clonotype appeared a few times. The rearrangement uses TRBV4-1 and TRBJ1-5; TRBD1 is a possible D gene (5 bases). Deletions cut 11 bases from V and 4 bases from J, with 9 bases between. CDR1 MGHRA and CDR2 YSYEKL come from the germline V gene. This CDR3 has 11 amino acids. In DNA, the CDR3 is TGCGCCGCCGGGGGTAATCAGCCCCAGCATTTT. Translated, it gives CAAGGNQPQHF.

The chain has TRBV19 and TRBJ1-6, with D possibly matching TRBD1 (5 bases). V was clipped by 9 bases and J by 7 bases, with 16 bases between them. The CDR3 runs 14 residues. Germline V gene lookup returns CDR1 LNHDA and CDR2 SQIVND (reference sequence). The DNA of the CDR3 is TGTGCCAGCGCCCCTCGGGGCGGGAATTCACCCCTCCACTTT. Encoded protein: CASAPRGGNSPLHF.

This clonotype was counted between two and nine times. CDR3 coding DNA: TGTGCCAGCAGCTTAGCCCCCGGGGATGAAGCTTTCTTT. Its translation: CASSLAPGDEAFF. This sequence joins TRBV7-9 and TRBJ1-1; D call uncertain. With 0 bases removed from V and 7 bases from J, the gap between germline ends came to 9 bases. The CDR3 is 13 amino acids. The V gene's germline CDR1 is SEHNR and CDR2 FQNEAQ (reference sequence).

The rearrangement uses TRBV25-1 and TRBJ2-5; possibly TRBD1 for D (6 bases). CDR1 is MGHDK and CDR2 is SYGVNS in the germline V gene. CDR3 length equals 16 residues. The V gene lost 3 bases and the J gene lost 2 bases, with 16 bases spanning the gap. CDR3 in amino acids: CASSDDLGTPQETQYF. The CDR3 DNA is TGTGCCAGCAGTGACGACCTCGGGACACCGCAAGAGACCCAGTACTTC.

As regards this clonotype: Since the CDR3 does not end with the conserved phenylalanine or tryptophan, this likely comes from a read error. The chain combines TRBV7-3 with TRBJ2-2; perhaps TRBD1 as D (5 bases). V shed 0 bases and J shed 7 bases, with 15 bases lying between them. Germline V CDR1 and CDR2: SGHTA, FQGTGA. This CDR3 spans 16 amino acids. The CDR3 sequence: CASSLTAGRKGGELFS. The CDR3 region has the DNA TGTGCCAGCAGCTTAACGGCAGGGCGAAAGGGCGGGGAGCTGTTTTCT.

J is TRBJ2-2 and V is TRBV5-1; 7 positions agree with TRBD2. The CDR3 extends over 16 amino acids. Losses at the gene ends were 4 bases for V and 2 bases for J; bases not matched to a gene: 8. Germline-derived CDR1 and CDR2 are SGHRS and YFSETQ. The chain's CDR3 is CASSPDSGVNTGELFF. The CDR3, as DNA: TGCGCCAGCAGCCCCGACAGCGGGGTAAACACCGGGGAGCTGTTTTTT.